What follows are 30 T cell receptor beta chains derived from one specimen sequenced in a study of OX40 agonist ivuxolimab in advanced cancers. TCRdb's copy holds only in-frame clones and misses some; the assay was immunoSEQ multiplex PCR. This table has over 50,000 clones, 75% to 90% appearing once. The starting material was CD4+ or CD8+ T cells sorted from blood, obtained in a trial of the OX40 agonist ivuxolimab. The origin of the receptors is an adult with an advanced solid tumor such as melanoma, head and neck, liver or kidney cancer.

This clone was seen more than once but under ten times. The chain is built from TRBV5-1 and TRBJ2-1; 7 bases fit TRBD2. Germline CDR1 SGHRS, CDR2 YFSETQ. V shed 0 bases and J 7 bases; nucleotides not matched to a gene: 7. CDR3 size: 15 residues. This chain's CDR3 is CASSLEGGPGNEQFF. For the CDR3, the DNA is TGCGCCAGCAGCTTGGAGGGAGGGCCGGGGAATGAGCAGTTCTTC.

This clone was seen a single time. The V and J genes are TRBV5-6 and TRBJ2-2; possible D gene TRBD1, 6 bases. With 5 bases removed from V and 1 base from J, the gap between germline ends came to 9 bases. The CDR3 runs 14 residues. The germline V gene encodes CDR1 SGHDT and CDR2 YYEEEE. The CDR3 loop is CASRSTGNTGELFF. The CDR3 DNA follows: TGTGCCAGCAGATCGACAGGGAACACCGGGGAGCTGTTTTTT.

This clone occurred a few times. V gene TRBV14 combines with J gene TRBJ1-2; TRBD1 might be the D (5 bases). Trimming took 3 bases from V and 6 from J, leaving 23 bases between them. Germline V gene lookup returns CDR1 SGHDN and CDR2 FVKESK. The CDR3 has 17 amino acids. The CDR3 loop is CASSHRSGARSRDGYTF. The CDR3 DNA reads as TGTGCCAGCAGCCACCGGAGCGGGGCTCGGAGCCGAGATGGCTACACCTTC.

The V gene is TRBV28, the J gene TRBJ2-1; TRBD2 matches at 8 bases. Germline V gene sequence: CDR1 MDHEN, CDR2 SYDVKM. The CDR3 length is 15 residues. V was pared by 7 bases and J by 6 bases, with 11 bases of the junction left unmatched. In DNA, the CDR3 is TGTGCCAGCATTCCTTCCGGGACTAGAGGCAATGAGCAGTTCTTC. Translated, it gives CASIPSGTRGNEQFF.

V gene TRBV28 combines with J gene TRBJ1-5; unclear D gene. The CDR3 has 13 amino acids. Trimming stripped 5 bases from V and 3 bases from J, with 8 bases between. Germline-derived CDR1 and CDR2 are MDHEN and SYDVKM. The CDR3 is CASSRDVNQPQHF. CDR3 bases: TGTGCCAGCAGTCGGGATGTCAATCAGCCCCAGCATTTT.

This chain connects TRBV30 to TRBJ1-4; 7 bases fit TRBD1. The germline V gene encodes CDR1 GTSNPN and CDR2 SVGIG (reference sequence). This CDR3 is 16 amino acids long. V dropped 0 bases and J dropped 5; count of bases not matched to a gene: 9. CDR3 protein: CAWSVQGTSLNEKLFF. The DNA for the CDR3 is TGTGCCTGGAGTGTACAGGGGACAAGTCTCAATGAAAAACTGTTTTTT.

This sequence joins TRBV2 and TRBJ2-7, with D tentatively TRBD1 (5 bases). Trimming removed 5 bases at V and 3 bases at J, with 8 bases between. From germline, CDR1 is SNHLY and CDR2 FYNNEI. The CDR3 covers 12 residues. DNA of the CDR3: TGTGCCAGCAGTATACAGGACTACGAGCAGTACTTC. This codes for CASSIQDYEQYF.

The CDR3 region has the DNA TGTGCCAGCAGCCCCCTCCGTGGTTATAGCAATCAGCCCCAGCATTTT. Translation: CASSPLRGYSNQPQHF. The rearrangement links TRBV5-8 to TRBJ1-5; no clear D gene. Germline V CDR1 and CDR2: SGHTS, YDEGEE. The CDR3 is made up of 16 amino acids. Deletions cut 4 bases from V and 0 bases from J, with 14 bases between.

This clone is a singleton in its sample. The V call is TRBV18, the J call TRBJ1-3, with no clear D. CDR1 and CDR2 (germline): KGHSH, LQKENI. The CDR3 consists of 17 residues. Between the trimmed V and J ends, which lost 3 bases and 2 bases, there was a span of 17 bases. The CDR3 protein is CASSPDPGLGPGNTIYF. The DNA of the CDR3 is TGTGCCAGCTCACCGGACCCGGGCCTTGGCCCTGGAAACACCATATATTTT. Variable domain in full (rest from reference TRBV18 and TRBJ1-3): NAGVMQNPRHLVRRRGQEARLRCSPMKGHSHVYWYRQLPEEGLKFMVYLQKENIIDESGMPKERFSAEFPKEGPSILRIQQVVRGDSAAYFCASSPDPGLGPGNTIYFGEGSWLTVV.

The chain uses TRBV7-6 and TRBJ2-5, with D hard to call. The CDR3 runs 13 residues. V dropped 4 bases and J dropped 1 base, with 7 bases sitting between them. The V gene's germline CDR1 is SGHVS and CDR2 FNYEAQ. CDR3 DNA sequence: TGTGCCAGCAGCTGGACGGGCCAAGAGACCCAGTACTTC. This codes for CASSWTGQETQYF.

This clone was observed a few times. The gene calls are TRBV29-1 and TRBJ2-6; 11 bases line up with TRBD1. V lost 4 bases, J lost 2 bases, and 1 base stayed unmatched. The germline V gene has CDR1 SQVTM and CDR2 ANQGSEA. The CDR3 has 15 amino acids. The CDR3 coding sequence is TGCAGCGTTGGGACAGGGGGCACTGGGGCCAACGTCCTGACTTTC. This sequence encodes CSVGTGGTGANVLTF.

The chain employs TRBV7-2 and TRBJ2-7; D gene unclear. Between the trimmed V and J ends, which lost 3 bases and 5 bases, there was a span of 11 bases. This CDR3 is 13 amino acids long. CDR1 and CDR2 from the germline V gene are SGHTA and FQGNSA. CDR3 coding DNA: TGTGCCAGCAGCTTCGTCCCCCTGGACGAGCAGTACTTC. It encodes CASSFVPLDEQYF. The full variable domain, its missing parts supplied by reference TRBV7-2 and TRBJ2-7, is GAGVSQSPSNKVTEKGKDVELRCDPISGHTALYWYRQSLGQGLEFLIYFQGNSAPDKSGLPSDRFSAERTGGSVSTLTIQRTQQEDSAVYLCASSFVPLDEQYFGPGTRLTVT.

This chain joins TRBV6-1 and TRBJ2-7; TRBD2 agrees at 8 bases. V was clipped by 6 bases and J by 5 bases; unmatched bases: 9. The CDR3 consists of 14 residues. Germline V gene sequence: CDR1 MNHNS, CDR2 SASEGT. CDR3 residues: CASSIAGRTNEQYF. DNA for the CDR3: TGTGCCAGCAGCATAGCGGGAAGAACGAACGAGCAGTACTTC.

The table lists this clone with a count of one. The J gene is TRBJ1-2, the V gene TRBV25-1, with D tentatively TRBD1 (5 bases). The germline gives CDR1 MGHDK, CDR2 SYGVNS. This CDR3 is 14 amino acids long. V dropped 2 bases and J dropped 8 bases, with 15 bases sitting between them. Here the CDR3 reads CASSEVGQGEGYTF. In DNA form, the CDR3 reads TGTGCCAGCAGTGAAGTAGGGCAGGGTGAAGGCTACACCTTC.

The chain has TRBV7-2 and TRBJ2-7, with TRBD1 as a possible D gene (5 bases). The germline V gene encodes CDR1 SGHTA and CDR2 FQGNSA. The CDR3 length is 12 residues. V was trimmed by 5 bases and J by 3 bases, leaving 8 bases between them. CDR3 DNA sequence: TGTGCCAGCAGCCTCAGGGTCTACGAGCAGTACTTC. Its protein product is CASSLRVYEQYF.

The rearrangement joins TRBV7-9 to TRBJ1-3; 9 nucleotides line up with TRBD1. From germline, CDR1 is SEHNR and CDR2 FQNEAQ (reference sequence). Unmatched junction bases numbered 15, after V lost 5 bases and J lost 4 bases. The CDR3 runs to 18 residues. For the CDR3, the DNA is TGTGCCAGCAGCCGTAGGACAGGGGTTGGAGGGTCCGGAAACACCATATATTTT. This gives the protein CASSRRTGVGGSGNTIYF.

This clone was seen a few times. The J gene is TRBJ1-2, the V gene TRBV2; D perhaps matches TRBD1 (5 bases). The CDR3 sequence is 15 residues long. Germline CDR1 and CDR2: SNHLY and FYNNEI. Trimming shortened V by 1 base and J by 2 bases, and 11 bases separated the two germline ends. The CDR3 reads CASSEVRGSNYGYTF. The CDR3 DNA follows: TGTGCCAGCAGTGAAGTCCGGGGGAGCAACTATGGCTACACCTTC.

This clone was observed a handful of times. The V and J genes are TRBV5-1 and TRBJ2-5; TRBD2 agrees at 7 bases. The trim removed 0 bases at V and 2 bases at J, leaving 7 bases unmatched. The CDR3 contains 16 residues. Germline CDR1 is SGHRS and CDR2 is YFSETQ. The CDR3, as DNA: TGCGCCAGCAGCTTGGCTCCTATCGGGGGGCAAGAGACCCAGTACTTC. Protein sequence: CASSLAPIGGQETQYF.

This chain uses TRBV18 with TRBJ2-1, with TRBD1 matching over 10 bases. The CDR3 spans 17 residues. V lost 6 bases to trimming and J lost 2 bases; unmatched junction nucleotides: 10. CDR1 is KGHSH, CDR2 LQKENI, per germline. The CDR3, as DNA: TGTGCCAGCTCCCTAAACCCGGGACAGGGGCCCTACAATGAGCAGTTCTTC. This encodes CASSLNPGQGPYNEQFF. The entire variable domain, with the rest obtained from reference TRBV18 and TRBJ2-1, is as follows: NAGVMQNPRHLVRRRGQEARLRCSPMKGHSHVYWYRQLPEEGLKFMVYLQKENIIDESGMPKERFSAEFPKEGPSILRIQQVVRGDSAAYFCASSLNPGQGPYNEQFFGPGTRLTVL.

The gene calls are TRBV11-2 and TRBJ1-1; D is perhaps TRBD1 (5 bases). In germline, CDR1 is SGHAT, CDR2 FQNNGV. The CDR3 runs to 14 residues. Trimming cost V 0 bases and J 4 bases, with 9 bases left between them. The CDR3: CASSLEGVGTEAFF. CDR3 coding DNA: TGTGCCAGCAGCTTAGAGGGGGTTGGCACTGAAGCTTTCTTT.

This clone was counted once. The J gene is TRBJ2-5, the V gene TRBV5-4; 12 bases fit TRBD2. Trimming cost V 4 bases and J 5 bases; bases outside gene matches: 12. Per germline, CDR1 SGHNT and CDR2 YYREEE (reference sequence). The CDR3 is 17 residues long. CDR3 bases: TGTGCCAGCAGCCCCCCTAGCGGGGGGGCCTCCAGGGAGACCCAGTACTTC. Encoded protein: CASSPPSGGASRETQYF.

The chain uses TRBV5-1 and TRBJ1-1; 7 nucleotides line up with TRBD1. The CDR3 extends over 20 amino acids. J was trimmed by 0 bases and V by 1 base; bases with no gene match: 18. The germline gives CDR1 SGHRS, CDR2 YFSETQ. This CDR3 is CASSLPSTGRGLSMNTEAFF. DNA for the CDR3: TGCGCCAGCAGCTTGCCCTCGACAGGGAGGGGGTTAAGTATGAACACTGAAGCTTTCTTT.

V and J are TRBV28 and TRBJ1-2, with a possible D match to TRBD1 (6 bases). CDR3 size: 14 residues. Trimming removed 3 bases from V and 5 bases from J, with 13 bases in between. Germline CDR1 is MDHEN and CDR2 is SYDVKM. For the CDR3, the DNA is TGTGCCAGCAGTTTGCCCACGGGACATTATGGCTACACCTTC. Translating it yields CASSLPTGHYGYTF.

Concerning this clone: Other DNA variants within this sample encode the same CDR3. The chain couples TRBV7-2 to TRBJ2-7; the match to TRBD2 covers 8 bases. Trimming removed 5 bases from V and 3 bases from J; junction bases left unmatched: 0. The CDR3 has 12 residues. CDR1 and CDR2 (germline): SGHTA, FQGNSA. The CDR3 sequence is CASSGTSYEQYF. For the CDR3, the DNA is TGTGCCAGCAGCGGGACTAGCTACGAGCAGTACTTC.

The chain recombines TRBV15 with TRBJ2-5; no clear D. This CDR3 contains 15 residues. CDR1 is LNHNV, CDR2 YYDKDF, per germline (reference sequence). V gave up 0 bases and J gave up 2 bases, with 10 bases separating them. CDR3 bases: TGTGCCACCAGCAGAGATCTAACGGCTCAAGAGACCCAGTACTTC. Protein product: CATSRDLTAQETQYF.

The CDR3 region has the DNA TGCAGCGTTGTCCCATTGACAGGACGGCCTGAAGCTTTCTTT. Its translation: CSVVPLTGRPEAFF. The rearrangement joins TRBV29-1 to TRBJ1-1; D is possibly TRBD1 (6 bases). Per germline, CDR1 SQVTM and CDR2 ANQGSEA. V lost 4 bases to trimming and J lost 6 bases, with 18 bases between them. This CDR3 has 14 residues.

This clone was detected only a few times. V is TRBV7-6 and J is TRBJ1-1; D might be TRBD1 (6 bases). V lost 5 bases, J lost 0 bases, and 10 bases lay in between. Germline V lookup: CDR1 SGHVS, CDR2 FNYEAQ. The CDR3 runs to 14 residues. DNA for the CDR3: TGTGCCAGCAGCCCTCAGGGGATGAACACTGAAGCTTTCTTT. This sequence encodes CASSPQGMNTEAFF.

This chain joins TRBV19 and TRBJ1-1; 8 nucleotides match TRBD1. Germline V gives CDR1 LNHDA, CDR2 SQIVND (reference sequence). Trimming cost V 5 bases and J 9 bases; bases outside gene matches: 8. The CDR3 is 13 residues long. In nucleotides, the CDR3 is TGTGCCAGTAGTTCGCAGGGGGCGATTAAAGCTTTCTTT. Encoded protein: CASSSQGAIKAFF. The whole variable domain, remainder taken from reference TRBV19 and TRBJ1-1, is DGGITQSPKYLFRKEGQNVTLSCEQNLNHDAMYWYRQDPGQGLRLIYYSQIVNDFQKGDIAEGYSVSREKKESFPLTVTSAQKNPTAFYLCASSSQGAIKAFFGQGTRLTVV.

This clone has a single count. The chain employs TRBV5-5 and TRBJ1-1; no clear D. V was cut by 2 bases and J by 0 bases, with 5 bases left in between. The germline V gene encodes CDR1 SGHKS and CDR2 YYEKEE (reference sequence). The CDR3 is made up of 13 amino acids. The CDR3 region has the DNA TGTGCCAGCAGCTTTGGTTTGAACACTGAAGCTTTCTTT. Its translation: CASSFGLNTEAFF.

V gene TRBV19 combines with J gene TRBJ1-5, with D hard to call. The CDR3 contains 15 residues. Trimming cost V 3 bases and J 3 bases, with 12 bases left between them. Per germline, CDR1 LNHDA and CDR2 SQIVND (reference sequence). CDR3 loop: CASSIRGSPNQPQHF. The CDR3 bases are TGTGCCAGTAGTATTCGAGGGAGTCCCAATCAGCCCCAGCATTTT.